This T cell receptor (beta chain) comes out of a study of blood T cell repertoires in COVID-19. Study in general: Samples of COVID-19 (acute and convalescent) were obtained from the United States, Italy and Spain. Sources were T cells, B-cell-depleted T cells, or PBMCs; the material itself was cDNA or gDNA.

Original methodology: Cell counts per sample came from amplifying reference gene primers. Only in-frame clones appear in the TCRdb table, and some are missing; sequencing was by immunoSEQ multiplex PCR. V and J calls and clone size are copied from that table; D and trimming were computed from the DNA. Of 250,000 to 350,000 clones listed, around 82% are singletons. The CDR3 loop spans 15 amino acids. Germline V lookup: CDR1 MNHEY, CDR2 SVGAGI. Germline trimming cut 2 bases from V and 9 bases from J; bases unmatched to any gene: 6. The chain joins TRBV6-5 to TRBJ2-1; 11 nucleotides match TRBD2. Sequencing input: peripheral blood. The receptor was isolated from a woman aged 45-60 years with acute or convalescent COVID-19. The CDR3 region is CASSYGGSGRVEQFF. In DNA, the CDR3 is TGTGCCAGCAGTTACGGTGGTAGCGGGAGGGTTGAGCAGTTCTTC.